The 8 T cell receptor beta chains in this list originate from one sample, sequenced in a study of shared clonotypes between healthy human individuals. Assay used: immunoSEQ multiplex PCR; TCRdb lists only in-frame clones, some missing. This table has 2 million to 2.5 million clones, around 92% appearing once. Input material: naive CD4+ T cells from PBMCs. Documented subset: CD45RA+ positively selected. All receptors derive from a man younger than 30 in good health. Some clones in this sample may be carry-over from other donors' samples.

This clone came up once. The chain joins TRBV7-9 to TRBJ2-1; 9 bases line up with TRBD1. The germline V gene has CDR1 SEHNR and CDR2 FQNEAQ (reference sequence). Trimming at V came to 5 bases and at J to 8 bases, leaving 10 bases not matched to a gene. The length of the CDR3 is 15 residues. CDR3 coding DNA: TGTGCCAGCAGCCGAATGAGGGACAGGGAACATGAGCAGTTCTTC. Protein sequence: CASSRMRDREHEQFF.

This clone was seen a few times. The sample holds other DNA sequences that translate to the same CDR3. V gene TRBV18 combines with J gene TRBJ1-1; no definite D call. Trimming stripped 3 bases from V and 0 bases from J, with 2 bases between. CDR1 is KGHSH and CDR2 is LQKENI in the germline V gene. CDR3 length equals 12 residues. CDR3 sequence (DNA): TGTGCCAGCTCACCTCTGAACACTGAAGCTTTCTTT. Encoded protein: CASSPLNTEAFF.

The genes are TRBV7-9 and TRBJ2-3; perhaps D is TRBD1 or TRBD2 (5 bases each). The germline V gene encodes CDR1 SEHNR and CDR2 FQNEAQ (reference sequence). V was cut by 5 bases and J by 3 bases, with 18 bases left in between. The CDR3 totals 16 residues. The CDR3 region is CASSPSRGVRTDTQYF. The DNA for the CDR3 is TGTGCCAGCAGCCCCAGTCGGGGCGTTCGTACAGATACGCAGTATTTT. The full variable domain, in which reference TRBV7-9 and TRBJ2-3 provide the parts outside the CDR3, is DTGVSQNPRHKITKRGQNVTFRCDPISEHNRLYWYRQTLGQGPEFLTYFQNEAQLEKSRLLSDRFSAERPKGSFSTLEIQRTEQGDSAMYLCASSPSRGVRTDTQYFGPGTRLTVL.

The CDR3 here is CAISGGRGAGNLSSYNEQFF. The CDR3 nucleotides read TGTGCCATCAGTGGAGGGAGGGGCGCAGGGAACCTTTCCTCCTACAATGAGCAGTTCTTC. V gene TRBV10-3 combines with J gene TRBJ2-1; 7 bases line up with TRBD2. The CDR3 is 20 amino acids. J was trimmed by 0 bases and V by 4 bases; bases with no gene match: 18. CDR1 and CDR2 (germline): ENHRY, SYGVKD.

This clone showed up just a few times. CDR3 DNA sequence: TGTGCCAGCAGCTTGTATGTGTATAGCAATCAGCCCCAGCATTTT. Translated, it gives CASSLYVYSNQPQHF. The rearrangement links TRBV5-6 to TRBJ1-5; no clear D. In germline, CDR1 is SGHDT, CDR2 YYEEEE. V lost 1 base and J lost 0, with 8 bases in between. The CDR3 is made up of 15 amino acids.

This rearrangement joins TRBV6-5 to TRBJ1-1; D possibly corresponds to TRBD1 (5 bases). The CDR3 runs to 12 residues. Germline V CDR1 and CDR2: MNHEY, SVGAGI. The V end was cut by 8 bases, the J end by 4 bases, with 11 bases between. The CDR3 protein is CASGVGGTEAFF. The CDR3 DNA reads TGTGCCAGCGGAGTCGGGGGCACTGAAGCTTTCTTT.

The rearrangement joins TRBV6-1 to TRBJ2-7; D gene unclear. The ends were cut back, 4 bases at V and 2 bases at J, with 12 bases in the middle. The CDR3 consists of 14 residues. Looked up from germline, CDR1 is MNHNS and CDR2 is SASEGT. CDR3 loop: CASSVRLAPYEQYF. CDR3 nucleotides: TGTGCCAGCAGTGTTCGCCTGGCACCCTACGAGCAGTACTTC.

V gene TRBV7-2 combines with J gene TRBJ2-2; no definite D call. V was shortened by 5 bases and J by 6 bases, with 13 bases between the two germline ends. CDR3 length: 14 amino acids. CDR1 and CDR2 from the germline V gene are SGHTA and FQGNSA. CDR3 DNA: TGTGCCAGCAGCCAAAACAATCTCGCCGGGGAGCTGTTTTTT. As protein: CASSQNNLAGELFF.